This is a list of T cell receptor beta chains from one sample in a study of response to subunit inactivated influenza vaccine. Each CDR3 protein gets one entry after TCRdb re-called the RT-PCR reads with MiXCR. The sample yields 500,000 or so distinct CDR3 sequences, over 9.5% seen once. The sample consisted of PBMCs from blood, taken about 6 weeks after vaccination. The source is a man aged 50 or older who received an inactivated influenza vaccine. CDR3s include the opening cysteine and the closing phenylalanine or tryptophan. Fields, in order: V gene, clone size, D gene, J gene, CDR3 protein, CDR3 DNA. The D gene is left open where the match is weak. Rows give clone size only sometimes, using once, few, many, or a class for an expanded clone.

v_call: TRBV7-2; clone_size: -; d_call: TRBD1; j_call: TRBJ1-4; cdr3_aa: CASSLNLWQGGEKLFF; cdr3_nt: TGTGCCAGCAGCTTAAATCTATGGCAGGGGGGAGAAAAACTGTTTTTT
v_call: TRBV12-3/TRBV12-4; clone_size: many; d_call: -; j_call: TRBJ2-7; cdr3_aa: CASSSGITYEQYF; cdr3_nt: TGTGCCAGCAGTTCTGGGATCACCTACGAGCAGTACTTC
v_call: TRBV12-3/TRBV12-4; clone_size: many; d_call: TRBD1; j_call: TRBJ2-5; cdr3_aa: CASTRDSYETQYF; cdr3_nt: TGTGCCAGCACCCGGGACAGCTACGAGACCCAGTACTTC
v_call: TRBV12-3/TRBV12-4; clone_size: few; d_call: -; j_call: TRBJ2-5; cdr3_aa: CASSLDVLTLETQYF; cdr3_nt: TGTGCCAGCAGTTTAGACGTTTTGACACTAGAGACCCAGTACTTC
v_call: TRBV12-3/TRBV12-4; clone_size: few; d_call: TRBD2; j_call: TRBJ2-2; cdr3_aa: CASSFPSGSAGELFF; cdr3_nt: TGTGCCAGCAGTTTCCCGAGCGGGAGTGCCGGGGAGCTGTTTTTT
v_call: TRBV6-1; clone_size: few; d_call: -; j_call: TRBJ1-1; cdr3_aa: CASSEARERAFF; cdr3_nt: TGTGCCAGCAGTGAAGCCCGGGAAAGGGCTTTCTTT
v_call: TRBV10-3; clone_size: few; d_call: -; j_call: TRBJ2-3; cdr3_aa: CASSRLVLSADTQYF; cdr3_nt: TGTGCCTCAAGCCGACTAGTTCTCTCCGCAGATACGCAGTATTTT
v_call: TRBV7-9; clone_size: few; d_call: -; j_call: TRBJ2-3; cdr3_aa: CASSRDRQVTDTQYF; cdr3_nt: TGTGCCAGCAGCCGGGACCGACAGGTCACAGATACGCAGTATTTT
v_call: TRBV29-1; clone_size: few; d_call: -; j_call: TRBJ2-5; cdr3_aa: CSVEKQTQYF; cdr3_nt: TGCAGCGTTGAAAAACAGACCCAGTACTTC
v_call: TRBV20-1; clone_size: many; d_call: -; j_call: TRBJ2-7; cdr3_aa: CSARDPAGSTYEQYF; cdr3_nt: TGCAGTGCTAGAGATCCGGCAGGGAGTACCTACGAGCAGTACTTC
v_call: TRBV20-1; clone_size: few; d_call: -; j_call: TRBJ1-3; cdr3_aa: CSARSLQGNTIYF; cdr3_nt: TGCAGTGCTAGATCCCTACAGGGAAACACCATATATTTT
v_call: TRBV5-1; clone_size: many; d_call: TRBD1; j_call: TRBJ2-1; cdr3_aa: CASSGTGTGPPYNEQFF; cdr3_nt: TGCGCCAGCAGCGGAACCGGGACAGGGCCCCCCTACAATGAGCAGTTCTTC
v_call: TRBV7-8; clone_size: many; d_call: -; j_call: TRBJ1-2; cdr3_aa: CASSSGSNYGYTF; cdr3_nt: TGTGCCAGCAGCTCGGGTAGCAACTATGGCTACACCTTC